The source of this T cell receptor (beta chain) is a study of CD8 T cells in Susac syndrome. Random hexamers were used to reverse transcribe roughly 0.45 to 1 ug of RNA. TCRdb reprocessed the immunoSEQ multiplex PCR reads via MiXCR and lists one record per CDR3 protein. Of 250,000 or so distinct CDR3 sequences in the sample, roughly 93% were seen once. The CDR3 length is 14 residues. Trimming removed 0 bases at V and 3 bases at J, with 11 bases between. CDR1 and CDR2 from the germline V gene are DFQATT and SNEGSKA (reference sequence). The sequenced sample consisted of CD4+ T cells from PBMCs. V gene TRBV20-1 combines with J gene TRBJ1-1, with D possibly matching TRBD1 (5 bases). This TCR was sampled from a human donor with multiple sclerosis. The CDR3 loop reads CSAREIDRDTEAFF. CDR3 nucleotide sequence: TGCAGTGCTAGAGAAATAGACAGAGACACTGAAGCTTTCTTT.